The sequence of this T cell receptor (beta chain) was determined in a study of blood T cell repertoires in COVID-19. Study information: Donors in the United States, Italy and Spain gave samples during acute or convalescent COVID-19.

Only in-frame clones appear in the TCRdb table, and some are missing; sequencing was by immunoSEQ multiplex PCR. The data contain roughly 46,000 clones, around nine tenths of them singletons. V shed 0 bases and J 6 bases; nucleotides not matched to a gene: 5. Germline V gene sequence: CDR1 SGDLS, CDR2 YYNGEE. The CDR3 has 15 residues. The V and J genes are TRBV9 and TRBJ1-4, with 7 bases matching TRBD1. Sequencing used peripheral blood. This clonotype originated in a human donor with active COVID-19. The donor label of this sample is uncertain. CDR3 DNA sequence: TGTGCCAGCAGCGTAGCGACAGGGACCTATGAAAAACTGTTTTTT. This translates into CASSVATGTYEKLFF.